This TCR beta chain is drawn from a study of blood T cell repertoires in COVID-19. In the study overall: Italy, Spain and the United States were the sources of the convalescent and acute COVID-19 samples.

The protocol was immunoSEQ multiplex PCR, while the TCRdb copy is restricted to in-frame clones and leaves out a portion. The table shows 85,000 to 110,000 clones, with more than 70% occurring only once. Trimming at V came to 8 bases and at J to 0 bases, leaving 5 bases not matched to a gene. Germline V lookup: CDR1 SGHVS, CDR2 FNYEAQ. The CDR3 contains 15 residues. The chain joins TRBV7-6 to TRBJ2-5, with 11 nucleotides matching TRBD2. The source is a woman of 80 years or more in a cohort sampled during active COVID-19. The sample was peripheral blood. The CDR3 sequence: CASATTSGDQETQYF. The DNA for the CDR3 is TGTGCCAGCGCCACGACTAGCGGGGACCAAGAGACCCAGTACTTC.